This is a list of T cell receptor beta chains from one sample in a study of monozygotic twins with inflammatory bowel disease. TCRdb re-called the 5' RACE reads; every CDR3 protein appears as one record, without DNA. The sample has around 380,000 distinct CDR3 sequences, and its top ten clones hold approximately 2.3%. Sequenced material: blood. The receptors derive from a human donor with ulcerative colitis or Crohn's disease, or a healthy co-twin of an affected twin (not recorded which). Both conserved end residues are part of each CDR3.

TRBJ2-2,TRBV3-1,CASSQGSSGLAGELFF
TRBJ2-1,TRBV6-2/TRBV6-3,CASSYGGRAEQFF
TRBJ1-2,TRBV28,CASSFRVRGNYGYTF
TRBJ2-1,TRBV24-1,CATAGGDEQFF
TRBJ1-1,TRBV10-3,CAISSGSGMNTEAFF
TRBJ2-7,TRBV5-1,CASSLYRGAYEQYF
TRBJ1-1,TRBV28,CAPGGFTEAFF
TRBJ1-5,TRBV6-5,CASSYTGQAYQPQHF
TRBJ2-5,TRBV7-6,CASSLGAGGMGETQYF
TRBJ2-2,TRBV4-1,CASSQDGSSAAYDAGTGELFF
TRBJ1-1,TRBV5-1,CASSLVPARISEAFF
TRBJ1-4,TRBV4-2,CASSQGQGVRNEKLFF
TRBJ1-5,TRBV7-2,CASSLEWPGVGQPQHF
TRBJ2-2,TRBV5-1,CASSSRGRGNTGELFF
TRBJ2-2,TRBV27,CASSGWEGVGSGELFF
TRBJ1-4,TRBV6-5,CASSRDRNEKLFF
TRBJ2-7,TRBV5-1,CASSLSPGGAYEQYF
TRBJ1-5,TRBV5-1,CASSLNPNQPQHF
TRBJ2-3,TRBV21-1,CASSKKGVPVFRGVPVTDTQYF
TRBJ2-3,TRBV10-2,CASSGRTSGSTDTQYF
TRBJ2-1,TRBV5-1,CASSLDPRGGTHNEQFF
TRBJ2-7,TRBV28,CASRVTSSYEQYF
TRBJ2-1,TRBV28,CASSSGGVGYNEQFF
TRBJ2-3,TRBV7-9,CASSVEEGADTQYF
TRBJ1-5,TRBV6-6,CASGHTESQPQHF
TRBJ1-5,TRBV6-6,CASSYSGYNQPQHF
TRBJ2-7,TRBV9,CASSLEGHEQYF